The present T cell receptor beta chain was sequenced within a study of identical twins. A single record per CDR3 protein comes from TCRdb applying MiXCR to the 5' RACE reads. The profile covers 1.5 million to 2 million distinct CDR3 sequences, with about 31% appearing a single time and less than 0.35% taken by the ten largest. The TCR was taken from a newborn girl in good health. Sample: cord blood.

CDR3 region: CASSEGGPPNEKLFF. The CDR3 nucleotides read TGTGCCAGCAGTGAGGGGGGGCCCCCTAATGAAAAACTGTTTTTT. The chain joins TRBV25-1 to TRBJ1-4, with TRBD1 as a possible D gene (6 bases). The V gene's germline CDR1 is MGHDK and CDR2 SYGVNS. V dropped 3 bases and J dropped 3 bases, with 11 bases sitting between them. The CDR3 consists of 15 residues.